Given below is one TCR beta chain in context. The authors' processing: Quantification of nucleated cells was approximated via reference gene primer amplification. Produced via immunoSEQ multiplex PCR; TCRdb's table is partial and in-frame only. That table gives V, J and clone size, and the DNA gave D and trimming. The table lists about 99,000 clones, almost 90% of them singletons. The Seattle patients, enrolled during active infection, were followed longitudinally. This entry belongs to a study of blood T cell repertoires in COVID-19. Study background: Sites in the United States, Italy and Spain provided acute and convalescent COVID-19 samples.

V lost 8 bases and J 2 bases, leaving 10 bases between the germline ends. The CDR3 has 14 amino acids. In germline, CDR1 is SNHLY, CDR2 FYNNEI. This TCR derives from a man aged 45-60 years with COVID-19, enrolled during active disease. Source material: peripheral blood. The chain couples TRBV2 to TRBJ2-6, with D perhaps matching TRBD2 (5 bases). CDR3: CASHQAAGANVLTF. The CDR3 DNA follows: TGTGCCAGCCACCAAGCGGCTGGGGCCAACGTCCTGACTTTC. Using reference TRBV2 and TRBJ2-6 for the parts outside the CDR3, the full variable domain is EPEVTQTPSHQVTQMGQEVILRCVPISNHLYFYWYRQILGQKVEFLVSFYNNEISEKSEIFDDQFSVERPDGSNFTLKIRSTKLEDSAMYFCASHQAAGANVLTFGAGSRLTVL.